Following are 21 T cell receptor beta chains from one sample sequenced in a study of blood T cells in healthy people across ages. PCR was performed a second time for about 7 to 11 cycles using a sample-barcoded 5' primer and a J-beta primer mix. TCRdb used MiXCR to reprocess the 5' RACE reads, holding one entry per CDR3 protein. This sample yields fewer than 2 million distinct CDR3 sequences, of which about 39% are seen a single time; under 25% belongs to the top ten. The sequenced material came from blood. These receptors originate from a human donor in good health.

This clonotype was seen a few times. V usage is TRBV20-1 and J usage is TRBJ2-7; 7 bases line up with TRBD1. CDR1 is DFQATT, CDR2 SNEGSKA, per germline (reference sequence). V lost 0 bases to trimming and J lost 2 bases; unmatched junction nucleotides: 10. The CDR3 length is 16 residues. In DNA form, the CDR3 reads TGCAGTGCTAGAGATTGGGACAGCCTGGGGGCCTACGAGCAGTACTTC. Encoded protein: CSARDWDSLGAYEQYF.

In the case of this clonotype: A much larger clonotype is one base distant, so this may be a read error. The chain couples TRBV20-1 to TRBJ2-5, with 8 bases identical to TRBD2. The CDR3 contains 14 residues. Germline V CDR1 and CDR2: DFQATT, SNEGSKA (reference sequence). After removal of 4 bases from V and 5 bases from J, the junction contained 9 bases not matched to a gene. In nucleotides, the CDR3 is TGCAGTGCTATTAACGGGGGGGCTCGGGAGACCCAGTACTTC. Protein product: CSAINGGARETQYF.

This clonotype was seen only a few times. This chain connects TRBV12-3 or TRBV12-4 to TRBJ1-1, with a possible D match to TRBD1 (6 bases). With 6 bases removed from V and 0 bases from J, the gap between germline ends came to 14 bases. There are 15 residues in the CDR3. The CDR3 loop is CASSPRTVMNTEAFF. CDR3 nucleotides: TGTGCCAGCAGCCCCCGGACAGTCATGAACACTGAAGCTTTCTTT.

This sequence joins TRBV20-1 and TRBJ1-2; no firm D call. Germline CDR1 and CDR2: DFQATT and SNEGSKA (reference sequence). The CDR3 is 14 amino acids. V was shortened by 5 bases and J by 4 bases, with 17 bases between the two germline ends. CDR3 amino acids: CSAGEVTRGYGYTF. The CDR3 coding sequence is TGCAGTGCTGGGGAGGTGACACGGGGCTATGGCTACACCTTC.

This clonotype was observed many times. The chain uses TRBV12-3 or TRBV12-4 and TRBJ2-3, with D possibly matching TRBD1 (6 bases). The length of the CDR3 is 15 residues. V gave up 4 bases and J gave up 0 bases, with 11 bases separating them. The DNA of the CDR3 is TGTGCCAGCAGTTGGACAGTCGGAAGCACAGATACGCAGTATTTT. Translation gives CASSWTVGSTDTQYF.

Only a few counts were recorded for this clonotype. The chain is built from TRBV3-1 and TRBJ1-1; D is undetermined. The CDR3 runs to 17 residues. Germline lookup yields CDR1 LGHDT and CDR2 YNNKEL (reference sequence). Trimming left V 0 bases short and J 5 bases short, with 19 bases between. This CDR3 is CASSQDLLGYLRTEAFF. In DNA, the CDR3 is TGTGCCAGCAGCCAAGATCTCCTGGGATACCTACGGACTGAAGCTTTCTTT. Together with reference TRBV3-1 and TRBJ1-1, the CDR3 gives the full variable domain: DTAVSQTPKYLVTQMGNDKSIKCEQNLGHDTMYWYKQDSKKFLKIMFSYNNKELIINETVPNRFSPKSPDKAHLNLHINSLELGDSAVYFCASSQDLLGYLRTEAFFGQGTRLTVV.

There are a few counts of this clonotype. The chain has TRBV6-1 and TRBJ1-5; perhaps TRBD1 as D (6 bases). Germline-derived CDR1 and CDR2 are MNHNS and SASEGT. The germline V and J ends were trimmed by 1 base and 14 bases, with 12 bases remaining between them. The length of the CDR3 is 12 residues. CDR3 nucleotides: TGTGCCAGCAGTGAAGTCGAGGACAGAGAGCATTTT. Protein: CASSEVEDREHF.

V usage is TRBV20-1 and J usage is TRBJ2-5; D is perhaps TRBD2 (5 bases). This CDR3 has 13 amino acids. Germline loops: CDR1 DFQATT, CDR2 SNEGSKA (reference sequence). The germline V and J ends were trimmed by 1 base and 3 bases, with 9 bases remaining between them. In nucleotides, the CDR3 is TGCAGTGCTAGAGTTTGGACTGAAGAGACCCAGTACTTC. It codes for CSARVWTEETQYF.

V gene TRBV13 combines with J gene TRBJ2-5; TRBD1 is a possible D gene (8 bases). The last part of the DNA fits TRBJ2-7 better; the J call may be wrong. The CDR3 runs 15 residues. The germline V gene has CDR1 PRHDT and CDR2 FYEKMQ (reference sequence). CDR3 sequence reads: CASSPDREGGYEQYF. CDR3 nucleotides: TGTGCCAGCAGCCCGGACAGGGAGGGCGGCTACGAGCAGTACTTC.

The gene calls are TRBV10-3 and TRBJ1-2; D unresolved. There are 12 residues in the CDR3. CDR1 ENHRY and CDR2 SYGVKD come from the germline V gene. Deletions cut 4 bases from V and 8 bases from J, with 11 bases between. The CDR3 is CAISGFLDGYTF. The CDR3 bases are TGTGCCATCAGTGGGTTTCTCGACGGCTACACCTTC.

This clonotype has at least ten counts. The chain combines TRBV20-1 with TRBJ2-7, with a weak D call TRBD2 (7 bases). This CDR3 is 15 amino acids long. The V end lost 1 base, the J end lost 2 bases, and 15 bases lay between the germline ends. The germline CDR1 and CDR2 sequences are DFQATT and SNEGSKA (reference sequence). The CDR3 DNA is TGCAGTGCTAGAGTCGCGGGGGCCCCTACCTACGAGCAGTACTTC. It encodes CSARVAGAPTYEQYF.

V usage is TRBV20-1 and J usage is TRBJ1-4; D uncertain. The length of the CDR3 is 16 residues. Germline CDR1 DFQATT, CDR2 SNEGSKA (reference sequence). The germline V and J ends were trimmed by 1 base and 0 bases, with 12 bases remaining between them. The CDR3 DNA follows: TGCAGTGCTAGAGGGTGGGCAGAAGCAACTAATGAAAAACTGTTTTTT. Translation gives CSARGWAEATNEKLFF.

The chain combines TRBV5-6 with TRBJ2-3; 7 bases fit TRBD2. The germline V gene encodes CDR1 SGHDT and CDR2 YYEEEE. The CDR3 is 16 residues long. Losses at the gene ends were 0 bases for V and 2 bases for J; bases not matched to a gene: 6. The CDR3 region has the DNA TGTGCCAGCAGCTTGGAGCTAGCGGTGACCACAGATACGCAGTATTTT. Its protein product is CASSLELAVTTDTQYF.

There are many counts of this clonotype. CDR3 amino acids: CSATGGRNIQYF. The CDR3 nucleotides read TGCAGCGCGACCGGGGGGAGAAACATTCAGTACTTC. The chain has TRBV29-1 and TRBJ2-4; 7 bases align to TRBD2. Looked up from germline, CDR1 is SQVTM and CDR2 is ANQGSEA. The CDR3 runs 12 residues. V trimming: 7 bases; J trimming: 6 bases; junction bases outside the gene matches: 6.

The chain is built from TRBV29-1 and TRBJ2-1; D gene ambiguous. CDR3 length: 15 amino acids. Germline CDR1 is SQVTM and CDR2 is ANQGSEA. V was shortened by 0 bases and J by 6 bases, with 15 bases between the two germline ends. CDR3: CSVEERGWELNEQFF. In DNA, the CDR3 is TGCAGCGTTGAAGAAAGAGGATGGGAACTCAATGAGCAGTTCTTC.

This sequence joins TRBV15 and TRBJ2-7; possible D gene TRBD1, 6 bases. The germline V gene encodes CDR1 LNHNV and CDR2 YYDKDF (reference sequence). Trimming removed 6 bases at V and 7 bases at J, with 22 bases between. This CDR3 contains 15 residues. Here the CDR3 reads CATRGSSGRGDEQYF. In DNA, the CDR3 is TGTGCCACCAGGGGGTCCAGCGGCAGGGGCGATGAGCAGTACTTC.

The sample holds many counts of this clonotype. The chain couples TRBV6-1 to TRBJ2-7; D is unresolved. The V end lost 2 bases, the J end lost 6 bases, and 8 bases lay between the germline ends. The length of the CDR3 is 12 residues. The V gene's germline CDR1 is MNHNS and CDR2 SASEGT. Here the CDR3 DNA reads TGTGCCAGCAGTGAATACCGACCCGAGCAGTACTTC. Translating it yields CASSEYRPEQYF.

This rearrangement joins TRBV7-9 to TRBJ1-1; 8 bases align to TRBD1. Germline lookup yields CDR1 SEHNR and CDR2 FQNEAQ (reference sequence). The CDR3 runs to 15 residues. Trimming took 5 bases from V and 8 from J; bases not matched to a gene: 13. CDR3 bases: TGTGCCAGCAGCCGCCTATATTCAGGGGGCGCAGAAGCTTTCTTT. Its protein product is CASSRLYSGGAEAFF.

The CDR3 DNA follows: TGTGCCAGCAGCTCGGGCGGTTTTAGCGGGGGGCACTACAATGAGCAGTTCTTC. Residues: CASSSGGFSGGHYNEQFF. This sequence joins TRBV7-8 and TRBJ2-1; 10 bases match TRBD2. Trimming at V came to 4 bases and at J to 3 bases, leaving 12 bases not matched to a gene. Looked up from germline, CDR1 is SGHVS and CDR2 is FQNEAQ. CDR3 size: 18 residues.

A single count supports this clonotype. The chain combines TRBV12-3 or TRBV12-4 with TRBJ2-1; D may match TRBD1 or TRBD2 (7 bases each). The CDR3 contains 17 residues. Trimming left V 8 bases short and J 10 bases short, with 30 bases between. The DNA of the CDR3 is TGTGCCAGCTCCAAACTGAGGGACAGCGGGAACTTGAGGGAGCAGTTCTTC. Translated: CASSKLRDSGNLREQFF.

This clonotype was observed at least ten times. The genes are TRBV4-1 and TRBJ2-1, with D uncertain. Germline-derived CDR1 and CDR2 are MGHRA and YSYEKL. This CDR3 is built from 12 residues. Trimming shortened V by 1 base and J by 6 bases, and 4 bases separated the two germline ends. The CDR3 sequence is CASSQGSNEQFF. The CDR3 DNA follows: TGCGCCAGCAGCCAAGGCAGCAATGAGCAGTTCTTC.